The 2 T cell receptor beta chains listed next were all sequenced from one sample in a study of Graves' ophthalmopathy and Graves' hyperthyroidism. Beta-chain TCR CDR3 regions were amplified from RNA transcripts. RT-PCR with HTBI primers came first, then second-round multiplex PCR. One entry per CDR3 protein results from TCRdb running MiXCR on the multiplex PCR reads. The sample lists 600,000 to 650,000 distinct CDR3 sequences; 20% to 25% were seen once. Sequenced input: peripheral blood. These receptors were collected from a woman aged 18-35 years with stable Graves' hyperthyroidism. Some clones in this sample may be carry-over from other donors' samples.

This clonotype was found many times. This chain links TRBV29-1 with TRBJ2-7; no firm D call. The V end lost 1 base, the J end lost 1 base, and 8 bases lay between the germline ends. Germline assignment: CDR1 SQVTM and CDR2 ANQGSEA. There are 13 residues in the CDR3. The DNA of the CDR3 is TGCAGCGTTGAAGTGCAGTTTTCCTACGAGCAGTACTTC. Its translation is CSVEVQFSYEQYF.

The chain couples TRBV19 to TRBJ1-2; D is perhaps TRBD1 (5 bases). V was trimmed by 4 bases and J by 2 bases, leaving 14 bases between them. Germline V gives CDR1 LNHDA, CDR2 SQIVND (reference sequence). The CDR3 consists of 15 residues. CDR3 sequence reads: CASSRAGPENYGYTF. The CDR3 DNA reads as TGTGCCAGTAGTAGGGCAGGGCCCGAAAACTATGGCTACACCTTC.